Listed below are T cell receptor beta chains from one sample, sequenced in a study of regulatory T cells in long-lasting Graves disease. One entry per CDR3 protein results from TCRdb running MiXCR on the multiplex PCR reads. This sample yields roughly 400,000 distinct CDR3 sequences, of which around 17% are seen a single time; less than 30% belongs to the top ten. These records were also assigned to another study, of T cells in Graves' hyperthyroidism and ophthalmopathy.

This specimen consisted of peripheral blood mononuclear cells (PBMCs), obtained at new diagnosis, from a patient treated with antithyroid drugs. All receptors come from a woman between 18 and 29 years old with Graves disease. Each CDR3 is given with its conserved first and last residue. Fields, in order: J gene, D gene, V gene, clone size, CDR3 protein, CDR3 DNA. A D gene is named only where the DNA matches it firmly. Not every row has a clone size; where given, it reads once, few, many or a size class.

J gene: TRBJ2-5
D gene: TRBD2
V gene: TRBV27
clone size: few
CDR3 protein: CASSPRTSGGRETQYF
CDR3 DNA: TGTGCCAGCAGTCCTCGGACTAGCGGGGGACGAGAGACCCAGTACTTC

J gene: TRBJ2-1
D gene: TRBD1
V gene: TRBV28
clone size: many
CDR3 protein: CASKDRPSYNEQFF
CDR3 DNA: TGTGCCAGCAAGGACAGGCCCTCCTACAATGAGCAGTTCTTC

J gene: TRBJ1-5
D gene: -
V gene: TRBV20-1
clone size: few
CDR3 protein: CSARGSVSNQPQHF
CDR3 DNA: TGCAGTGCTAGGGGGAGTGTTAGCAATCAGCCCCAGCATTTT

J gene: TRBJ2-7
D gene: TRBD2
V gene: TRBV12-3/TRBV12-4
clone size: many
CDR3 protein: CASSLWWRERYEQYF
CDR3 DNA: TGTGCCAGCAGTCTATGGTGGCGGGAGAGGTACGAGCAGTACTTC

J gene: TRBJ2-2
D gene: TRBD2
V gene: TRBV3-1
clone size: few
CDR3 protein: CASSLAGVGTGELFF
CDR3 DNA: TGTGCCAGCAGCCTAGCGGGAGTCGGCACCGGGGAGCTGTTTTTT

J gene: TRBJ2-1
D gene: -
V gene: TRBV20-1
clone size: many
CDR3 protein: CSARDVLNNEQFF
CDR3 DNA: TGCAGTGCTAGAGATGTACTAAACAATGAGCAGTTCTTC

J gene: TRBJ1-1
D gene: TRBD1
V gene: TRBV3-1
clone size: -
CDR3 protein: CASSQLPQGGRGSTEAFF
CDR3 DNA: TGTGCCAGCAGCCAGCTTCCTCAAGGGGGCCGTGGGAGCACTGAAGCTTTCTTT

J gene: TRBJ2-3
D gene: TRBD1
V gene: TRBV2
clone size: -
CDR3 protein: CASLWTGTDTQYF
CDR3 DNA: TGTGCCAGCTTGTGGACAGGAACAGATACGCAGTATTTT

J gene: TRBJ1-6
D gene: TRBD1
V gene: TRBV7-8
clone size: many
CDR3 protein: CASSLRQGNNNSPLHF
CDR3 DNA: TGTGCCAGCAGCCTCAGACAGGGGAACAATAATTCACCCCTCCACTTT

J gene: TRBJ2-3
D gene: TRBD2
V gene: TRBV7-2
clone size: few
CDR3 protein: CASRPRGGDRTDTQYF
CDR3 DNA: TGTGCCAGCAGGCCCCGGGGAGGGGACCGCACAGATACGCAGTATTTT

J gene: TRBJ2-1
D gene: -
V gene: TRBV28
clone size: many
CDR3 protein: CASSFEGYNEQFF
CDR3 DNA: TGTGCCAGCAGTTTCGAGGGGTACAATGAGCAGTTCTTC

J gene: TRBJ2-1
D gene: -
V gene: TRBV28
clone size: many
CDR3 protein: CASILGGTTLGNEQFF
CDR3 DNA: TGTGCCAGCATCTTAGGGGGGACTACCCTCGGCAATGAGCAGTTCTTC

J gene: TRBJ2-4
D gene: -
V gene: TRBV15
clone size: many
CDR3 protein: CATSRDGGLAKNIQYF
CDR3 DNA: TGTGCCACCAGCAGAGATGGGGGCTTAGCCAAAAACATTCAGTACTTC

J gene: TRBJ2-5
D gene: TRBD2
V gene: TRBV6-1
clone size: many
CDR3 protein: CASTLGLAGLVETQYF
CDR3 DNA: TGTGCCAGCACCCTCGGACTAGCGGGCCTTGTAGAGACCCAGTACTTC

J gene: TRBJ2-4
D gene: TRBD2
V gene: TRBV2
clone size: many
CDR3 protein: CASKAGTSQNIQYF
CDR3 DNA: TGTGCCAGCAAAGCCGGGACTAGCCAAAACATTCAGTACTTC

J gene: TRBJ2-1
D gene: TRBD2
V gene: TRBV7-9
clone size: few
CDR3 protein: CASSLRTSGSYNEQFF
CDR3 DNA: TGTGCCAGCAGCCTTAGGACTAGCGGGAGCTACAATGAGCAGTTCTTC